The 26 T cell receptor beta chains in this list originate from one sample, sequenced in a study of identical twins. Each CDR3 protein gets one entry after TCRdb re-called the 5' RACE reads with MiXCR. The table shows 450,000 or so distinct CDR3 sequences, with 24% occurring only once. This same sample was also taken into another study, of T cells expressing NK-cell markers.

The sequencing sample was made of CD4+ T cells sorted from blood. The receptors were gathered from a woman under 30 in good health.

The V call is TRBV9, the J call TRBJ2-7, with D perhaps being TRBD1 or TRBD2 (5 bases each). CDR1 and CDR2 from the germline V gene are SGDLS and YYNGEE. Trimming shortened V by 0 bases and J by 3 bases, and 10 bases separated the two germline ends. The CDR3 consists of 14 residues. CDR3 sequence reads: CASSVGDGNYEQYF. CDR3 DNA: TGTGCCAGCAGCGTAGGGGACGGTAACTACGAGCAGTACTTC.

This clonotype has only a few counts. The V and J genes are TRBV7-9 and TRBJ1-2, with D unresolved. Germline loops: CDR1 SEHNR, CDR2 FQNEAQ (reference sequence). The CDR3 consists of 14 residues. V was pared by 5 bases and J by 0 bases, with 10 bases between. CDR3 residues: CASSREGANYGYTF. CDR3 sequence (DNA): TGTGCCAGCAGCCGGGAGGGAGCTAACTATGGCTACACCTTC.

V and J are TRBV20-1 and TRBJ2-3; TRBD2 matches at 10 bases. This CDR3 is built from 15 residues. Germline trimming cut 6 bases from V and 1 base from J; bases unmatched to any gene: 7. Germline lookup yields CDR1 DFQATT and CDR2 SNEGSKA (reference sequence). Written as DNA, the CDR3 is TGCAGTGCAAGCATAGCGGGAGGTCGCACAGATACGCAGTATTTT. It is translated as CSASIAGGRTDTQYF.

The V call is TRBV11-3, the J call TRBJ2-3, with D perhaps matching TRBD1 (5 bases). CDR1 is SGHNT, CDR2 YENEEA, per germline. V lost 8 bases and J lost 0, with 12 bases in between. The length of the CDR3 is 14 residues. CDR3 loop: CASVAWGSTDTQYF. CDR3 nucleotide sequence: TGTGCCAGCGTAGCCTGGGGCAGCACAGATACGCAGTATTTT. Together with reference TRBV11-3 and TRBJ2-3, the CDR3 gives the full variable domain: EAGVVQSPRYKIIEKKQPVAFWCNPISGHNTLYWYLQNLGQGPELLIRYENEEAVDDSQLPKDRFSAERLKGVDSTLKIQPAELGDSAVYLCASVAWGSTDTQYFGPGTRLTVL.

This chain joins TRBV24-1 and TRBJ2-1, with D perhaps assigned TRBD1 or TRBD2 (5 bases each). The CDR3 is 14 amino acids. Germline V lookup: CDR1 KGHDR, CDR2 SFDVKD. V shed 0 bases and J shed 9 bases, with 11 bases lying between them. CDR3 in amino acids: CATSDLHGGSEQFF. CDR3 in DNA: TGTGCCACCAGTGATTTGCATGGGGGAAGTGAGCAGTTCTTC.

This clonotype was observed a few times. The chain links TRBV7-9 to TRBJ1-2; no definite D call. Germline V lookup: CDR1 SEHNR, CDR2 FQNEAQ (reference sequence). This CDR3 spans 12 amino acids. V lost 6 bases, J lost 0 bases, and 5 bases lay in between. CDR3: CASSRTNYGYTF. The CDR3 DNA reads TGTGCCAGCAGTCGAACTAACTATGGCTACACCTTC.

This clonotype was seen many times. The chain links TRBV29-1 to TRBJ2-1; TRBD1 might be the D (5 bases). Trimming stripped 6 bases from V and 4 bases from J, with 16 bases between. The CDR3 spans 14 residues. The V gene's germline CDR1 is SQVTM and CDR2 ANQGSEA. CDR3 nucleotide sequence: TGCAGCGTCATGGCTCGACAGCCGTACAATGAGCAGTTCTTC. Its translation: CSVMARQPYNEQFF.

The chain recombines TRBV6-1 with TRBJ2-7; TRBD1 might be the D (6 bases). The germline V gene encodes CDR1 MNHNS and CDR2 SASEGT. CDR3 length: 14 amino acids. V was trimmed by 6 bases and J by 2 bases, leaving 14 bases between them. The CDR3 DNA is TGTGCCAGCAGCGCCGGGGACAAAGCCTACGAGCAGTACTTC. Translation: CASSAGDKAYEQYF.

The V and J genes are TRBV5-1 and TRBJ1-1, with TRBD1 matching 8 bases. There are 14 residues in the CDR3. V gave up 4 bases and J gave up 2 bases; unmatched junction bases: 4. Germline CDR1 SGHRS, CDR2 YFSETQ. The CDR3 bases are TGCGCCAGCAGCGAGGACAGGGTCAACACTGAAGCTTTCTTT. This encodes CASSEDRVNTEAFF. Filled out from reference TRBV5-1 and TRBJ1-1, the complete variable domain reads KAGVTQTPRYLIKTRGQQVTLSCSPISGHRSVSWYQQTPGQGLQFLFEYFSETQRNKGNFPGRFSGRQFSNSRSEMNVSTLELGDSALYLCASSEDRVNTEAFFGQGTRLTVV.

The chain couples TRBV6-1 to TRBJ2-6; possible D gene TRBD1, 5 bases. V was trimmed by 6 bases and J by 12 bases, leaving 12 bases between them. Germline CDR1 and CDR2: MNHNS and SASEGT. The CDR3 length is 12 residues. In nucleotides, the CDR3 is TGTGCCAGCAGACAGGCCACCTCCGTCCTGACTTTC. Its translation: CASRQATSVLTF.

V and J are TRBV6-1 and TRBJ2-1, with D possibly matching TRBD2 (7 bases). V was pared by 6 bases and J by 4 bases, with 16 bases between. CDR1 is MNHNS, CDR2 SASEGT, per germline. This CDR3 spans 15 amino acids. CDR3 DNA sequence: TGTGCCAGCAGCCGGAGGGGGGGCGGATACAATGAGCAGTTCTTC. Translating it yields CASSRRGGGYNEQFF.

The V call is TRBV20-1, the J call TRBJ2-1, with D tentatively TRBD2 (6 bases). V was trimmed by 6 bases and J by 7 bases, leaving 16 bases between them. Germline CDR1 DFQATT, CDR2 SNEGSKA (reference sequence). The CDR3 has 13 amino acids. CDR3 sequence (DNA): TGCAGTGCGACTAGTCTATTAGCGAATGAGCAGTTCTTC. This sequence encodes CSATSLLANEQFF.

The chain combines TRBV6-6 with TRBJ1-1; D is ambiguous. V shed 4 bases and J shed 3 bases, with 9 bases lying between them. CDR3 size: 13 residues. Germline V CDR1 and CDR2: MNHNY, SVGAGI (reference sequence). The CDR3 DNA sequence: TGTGCCAGCAGTTCGCAGCTAGACACTGAAGCTTTCTTT. Its protein product is CASSSQLDTEAFF.

The chain couples TRBV4-3 to TRBJ2-7; TRBD2 agrees at 8 bases. After removal of 0 bases from V and 6 bases from J, the junction contained 10 bases not matched to a gene. CDR1 is LGHNA and CDR2 is YSLEER in the germline V gene. The CDR3 runs to 16 residues. The CDR3 loop reads CASSQEPSGSLGEQYF. For the CDR3, the DNA is TGCGCCAGCAGCCAAGAACCCAGCGGGAGTCTGGGCGAGCAGTACTTC.

This sequence joins TRBV5-1 and TRBJ1-1, with TRBD1 identical over 7 bases. CDR1 SGHRS and CDR2 YFSETQ come from the germline V gene. This CDR3 has 15 residues. The V segment lost 1 base and the J segment 5 bases; nucleotides outside the gene matches: 8. CDR3 nucleotide sequence: TGCGCCAGCAGCTTGTCTACAGGGGTAGGAACTGAAGCTTTCTTT. Residues: CASSLSTGVGTEAFF.

This chain links TRBV2 with TRBJ2-1; tentative D call: TRBD2 (6 bases). CDR3 length: 14 amino acids. Germline-derived CDR1 and CDR2 are SNHLY and FYNNEI. The V end was cut by 3 bases, the J end by 0 bases, with 6 bases between. The CDR3 DNA reads TGTGCCAGCAGTGAGACTAGCTCCTACAATGAGCAGTTCTTC. It yields the protein CASSETSSYNEQFF.

V usage is TRBV11-3 and J usage is TRBJ2-1; D is possibly TRBD1 (6 bases). The CDR3 runs 16 residues. The germline CDR1 and CDR2 sequences are SGHNT and YENEEA. Between the trimmed V and J ends, which lost 4 bases and 2 bases, there was a span of 15 bases. CDR3: CASSSLDSYPYNEQFF. The CDR3 DNA sequence: TGTGCCAGCAGCTCCCTGGACAGCTACCCCTACAATGAGCAGTTCTTC.

The chain uses TRBV7-2 and TRBJ2-2; tentative D call: TRBD2 (6 bases). V shed 3 bases and J shed 4 bases, with 15 bases lying between them. There are 16 residues in the CDR3. Germline V gene sequence: CDR1 SGHTA, CDR2 FQGNSA. The CDR3 region is CASSFEGGRGTGELFF. For the CDR3, the DNA is TGTGCCAGCAGCTTCGAAGGAGGGCGAGGCACCGGGGAGCTGTTTTTT.

This sequence joins TRBV3-1 and TRBJ2-5; possibly TRBD1 for D (7 bases). The CDR3 is made up of 14 amino acids. Trimming removed 11 bases from V and 5 bases from J, with 21 bases in between. CDR1 LGHDT and CDR2 YNNKEL come from the germline V gene (reference sequence). This CDR3 is CASREAVQGETQYF. Written as DNA, the CDR3 is TGTGCCTCCAGGGAGGCGGTACAGGGGGAGACCCAGTACTTC.

This clonotype showed up just a few times. The rearrangement links TRBV25-1 to TRBJ2-2; 8 bases agree with TRBD1. The CDR3 is 16 residues long. Germline V gives CDR1 MGHDK, CDR2 SYGVNS. V shed 3 bases and J 0 bases; nucleotides not matched to a gene: 3. The CDR3 sequence is CASSDPQGANTGELFF. The CDR3 DNA reads TGTGCCAGCAGTGATCCACAGGGGGCGAACACCGGGGAGCTGTTTTTT.

This clonotype was counted a few times. J is TRBJ2-7 and V is TRBV6-2 or TRBV6-3, with 8 bases identical to TRBD2. With V trimmed by 6 bases and J by 4 bases, 11 bases remained unmatched. This CDR3 contains 15 residues. Germline CDR1 is MNHEY and CDR2 is SVGEGT. The CDR3 nucleotides are TGTGCCAGCAGAACGGGAGGGGAGGTCTTATACGAGCAGTACTTC. Translation: CASRTGGEVLYEQYF.

J is TRBJ1-2 and V is TRBV6-5, with 7 bases aligning to TRBD1. CDR3 length: 15 amino acids. Germline lookup yields CDR1 MNHEY and CDR2 SVGAGI. V was clipped by 2 bases and J by 3 bases; unmatched bases: 6. In DNA, the CDR3 is TGTGCCAGCAGTTACGAAGGGGGCCCGGACTATGGCTACACCTTC. It encodes CASSYEGGPDYGYTF.

This chain uses TRBV12-3 or TRBV12-4 with TRBJ1-1; 7 bases map to TRBD1. J gave up 5 bases and V 6 bases, and 6 bases lay outside the gene matches. The CDR3 spans 13 residues. The CDR3 protein is CASRSSGGTEAFF. Here the CDR3 DNA reads TGTGCCAGCAGATCATCAGGGGGAACTGAAGCTTTCTTT.

The chain combines TRBV6-5 with TRBJ2-1, with 7 bases lining up with TRBD2. V was pared by 0 bases and J by 0 bases, with 5 bases of the junction left unmatched. Germline CDR1 and CDR2: MNHEY and SVGAGI. There are 17 residues in the CDR3. The CDR3 DNA follows: TGTGCCAGCAGTTACTCGTCTGGCGGGAGCTCCTACAATGAGCAGTTCTTC. Its translation: CASSYSSGGSSYNEQFF.

The chain uses TRBV5-5 and TRBJ2-5, with D possibly being TRBD2 (6 bases). The V gene lost 0 bases and the J gene lost 5 bases, with 14 bases spanning the gap. In germline, CDR1 is SGHKS, CDR2 YYEKEE (reference sequence). This CDR3 contains 15 residues. The CDR3 sequence: CASSLARRAGETQYF. DNA of the CDR3: TGTGCCAGCAGCTTGGCCCGGAGGGCCGGGGAGACCCAGTACTTC.

The chain has TRBV6-1 and TRBJ2-3; D gene ambiguous. The CDR3 is made up of 11 amino acids. Trimming pared 6 bases from V and 10 bases from J, leaving 11 bases between. The germline CDR1 and CDR2 sequences are MNHNS and SASEGT. The CDR3 bases are TGTGCCAGCAGCGCCGCGGACGCGCAGTATTTT. Protein sequence: CASSAADAQYF.